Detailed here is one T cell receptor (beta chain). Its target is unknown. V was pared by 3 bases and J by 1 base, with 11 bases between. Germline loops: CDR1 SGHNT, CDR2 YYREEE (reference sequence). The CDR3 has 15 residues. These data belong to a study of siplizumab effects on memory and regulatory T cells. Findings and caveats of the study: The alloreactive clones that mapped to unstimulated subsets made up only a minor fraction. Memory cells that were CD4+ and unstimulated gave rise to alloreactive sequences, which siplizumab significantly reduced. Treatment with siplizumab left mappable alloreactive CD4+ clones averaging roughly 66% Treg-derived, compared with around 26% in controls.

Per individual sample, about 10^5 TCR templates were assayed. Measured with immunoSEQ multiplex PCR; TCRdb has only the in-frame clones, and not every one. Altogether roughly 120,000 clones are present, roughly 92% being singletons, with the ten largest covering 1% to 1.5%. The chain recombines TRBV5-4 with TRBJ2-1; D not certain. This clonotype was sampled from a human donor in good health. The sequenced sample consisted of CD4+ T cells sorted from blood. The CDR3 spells CASSSESFSYNEQFF. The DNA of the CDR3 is TGTGCCAGCAGCTCAGAATCTTTTTCCTACAATGAGCAGTTCTTC. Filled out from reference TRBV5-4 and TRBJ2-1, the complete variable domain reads ETGVTQSPTHLIKTRGQQVTLRCSSQSGHNTVSWYQQALGQGPQFIFQYYREEENGRGNFPPRFSGLQFPNYSSELNVNALELDDSALYLCASSSESFSYNEQFFGPGTRLTVL.